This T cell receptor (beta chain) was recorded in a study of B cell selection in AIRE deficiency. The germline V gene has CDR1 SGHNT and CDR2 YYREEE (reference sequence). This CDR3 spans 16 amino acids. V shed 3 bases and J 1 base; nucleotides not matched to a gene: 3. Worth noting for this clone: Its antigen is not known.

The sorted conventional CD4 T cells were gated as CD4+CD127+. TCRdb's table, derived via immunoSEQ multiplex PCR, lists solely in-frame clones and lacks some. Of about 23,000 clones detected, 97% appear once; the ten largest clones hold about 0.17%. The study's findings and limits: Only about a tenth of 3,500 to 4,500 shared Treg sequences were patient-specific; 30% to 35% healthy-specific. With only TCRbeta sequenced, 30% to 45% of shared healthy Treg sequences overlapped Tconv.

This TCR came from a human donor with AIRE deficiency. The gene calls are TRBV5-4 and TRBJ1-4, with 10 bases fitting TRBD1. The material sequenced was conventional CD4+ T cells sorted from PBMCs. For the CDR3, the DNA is TGTGCCAGCAGCTCGGGACAGGGGTTAACTAATGAAAAACTGTTTTTT. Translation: CASSSGQGLTNEKLFF. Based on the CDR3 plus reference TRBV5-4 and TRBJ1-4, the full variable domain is ETGVTQSPTHLIKTRGQQVTLRCSSQSGHNTVSWYQQALGQGPQFIFQYYREEENGRGNFPPRFSGLQFPNYSSELNVNALELDDSALYLCASSSGQGLTNEKLFFGSGTQLSVL.